The 5 T cell receptor beta chains below were found in one sample sequenced in a study of T-cell reconstitution after alpha-beta-depleted transplantation in children. TCRbeta library construction was performed incorporating unique molecular identifiers. One entry per CDR3 protein results from TCRdb running MiXCR on the PCR reads. The sample records around 580,000 distinct CDR3 sequences, roughly 27% being singletons. Specimen: PBMCs, collected before TCRalphabeta/CD19-depleted stem cell transplant. All receptors come from a boy in the first two years of life with Wiskott-Aldrich syndrome, due to receive a stem cell transplant.

In this sample, this clonotype turned up many times. The CDR3 here is CASSGTLAGGYNEQFF. The CDR3, as DNA: TGCGCCAGCAGCGGAACGCTAGCGGGAGGCTACAATGAGCAGTTCTTC. The chain joins TRBV5-1 to TRBJ2-1, with 11 positions matching TRBD2. The CDR3 is 16 amino acids. Losses at the gene ends were 4 bases for V and 3 bases for J; bases not matched to a gene: 6. From germline, CDR1 is SGHRS and CDR2 YFSETQ.

The chain recombines TRBV5-1 with TRBJ2-7; 10 bases fit TRBD2. The CDR3 spans 16 residues. Germline-derived CDR1 and CDR2 are SGHRS and YFSETQ. The trim removed 3 bases at V and 2 bases at J, leaving 8 bases unmatched. CDR3 DNA: TGCGCCAGCAGCTGGAGAGCGGGAGGGGGGACCTACGAGCAGTACTTC. This sequence encodes CASSWRAGGGTYEQYF.

This clonotype was seen ten or more times. The gene calls are TRBV12-3 or TRBV12-4 and TRBJ2-7; D is possibly TRBD2 (5 bases). This CDR3 is 14 amino acids long. The ends were cut back, 2 bases at V and 1 base at J, with 9 bases in the middle. The chain's CDR3 is CASSLSSGSYEQYF. DNA of the CDR3: TGTGCCAGCAGTTTATCCAGCGGTTCCTACGAGCAGTACTTC.

This clonotype was recorded once. This chain connects TRBV30 to TRBJ2-1, with D hard to call. This CDR3 is built from 11 residues. Germline CDR1 reads GTSNPN; CDR2 reads SVGIG (reference sequence). The germline V and J ends were trimmed by 2 bases and 8 bases, with 7 bases remaining between them. The CDR3 here is CAWSLGDEQFF. In DNA, the CDR3 is TGTGCCTGGAGTCTGGGCGATGAGCAGTTCTTC.

This clonotype showed up many times. This chain links TRBV5-6 with TRBJ2-4, with TRBD1 matching over 12 bases. This CDR3 is built from 14 residues. CDR1 and CDR2 (germline): SGHDT, YYEEEE. Trimming cost V 5 bases and J 10 bases; bases outside gene matches: 7. CDR3: CASRWGQGAGIQYF. In DNA form, the CDR3 reads TGTGCCAGCAGGTGGGGACAGGGGGCTGGAATTCAGTACTTC.